Shown below are 16 T cell receptor beta chains from a single sample sequenced in a study of blood T cells in healthy people across ages. It was with a sample-barcoded 5' primer and a J-beta primer mix that a second PCR of roughly 7 to 12 cycles was run. TCRdb re-analysed the 5' RACE reads in MiXCR, keeping a single row per CDR3 protein. In the table there are about 670,000 distinct CDR3 sequences, around 52% of which are singletons. The sequenced sample was blood. These receptors were collected from a woman aged 80 or over in good health.

As to this clonotype: This may be a read error: a much more frequent sequence differs by one nucleotide. J is TRBJ2-5 and V is TRBV5-1, with D maybe TRBD1 (5 bases). Germline V lookup: CDR1 SGHRS, CDR2 YFSETQ. The CDR3 is 16 amino acids. The V end was cut by 4 bases, the J end by 1 base, with 17 bases between. CDR3 coding DNA: TGCGCCAGCAGCCGTCAGGGATACGTCACCCAAGAGACCCAGTACTTC. Amino acid sequence: CASSRQGYVTQETQYF.

This clonotype occurred a few times. The chain has TRBV29-1 and TRBJ2-1; D is perhaps TRBD1 (5 bases). The CDR3 has 11 residues. Germline CDR1 reads SQVTM; CDR2 reads ANQGSEA. Trimming shortened V by 6 bases and J by 6 bases, and 9 bases separated the two germline ends. The CDR3 nucleotides are TGCAGCGTGACACAGGTCAATGAGCAGTTCTTC. Protein sequence: CSVTQVNEQFF.

At least ten counts were recorded for this clonotype. The chain combines TRBV12-3 or TRBV12-4 with TRBJ2-1, with no clear D. This CDR3 has 13 amino acids. The V end was cut by 3 bases, the J end by 1 base, with 4 bases between. The CDR3 DNA reads as TGTGCCAGCAGTTTCGGATCCTACAATGAGCAGTTCTTC. Its protein product is CASSFGSYNEQFF.

The gene calls are TRBV7-9 and TRBJ2-5, with a tentative D call TRBD1 (6 bases). Germline CDR1 reads SEHNR; CDR2 reads FQNEAQ (reference sequence). CDR3 size: 14 residues. V was shortened by 4 bases and J by 4 bases, with 13 bases between the two germline ends. In DNA, the CDR3 is TGTGCCAGCAGCTATCAGGGGATTGGAGAGACCCAGTACTTC. Translated, it gives CASSYQGIGETQYF. The entire variable domain, with the rest obtained from reference TRBV7-9 and TRBJ2-5, is as follows: DTGVSQNPRHKITKRGQNVTFRCDPISEHNRLYWYRQTLGQGPEFLTYFQNEAQLEKSRLLSDRFSAERPKGSFSTLEIQRTEQGDSAMYLCASSYQGIGETQYFGPGTRLLVL.

This clonotype turned up a few times. The rearrangement joins TRBV6-5 to TRBJ2-5; weak D call: TRBD1 (6 bases). The V end was cut by 2 bases, the J end by 13 bases, with 17 bases between. The CDR3 loop spans 13 amino acids. The V gene's germline CDR1 is MNHEY and CDR2 SVGAGI. In DNA, the CDR3 is TGTGCCAGCAGTTACGGGTTTCAGGGGATTTGGTACTTC. Its translation is CASSYGFQGIWYF.

The chain is built from TRBV19 and TRBJ2-6, with 11 bases aligning to TRBD1. Trimming removed 6 bases from V and 1 base from J; junction bases left unmatched: 8. Germline CDR1 is LNHDA and CDR2 is SQIVND (reference sequence). CDR3 length equals 18 residues. CDR3 amino acids: CASRKHGTGGSGANVLTF. The CDR3 coding sequence is TGTGCCAGTAGGAAGCACGGGACAGGGGGTTCTGGGGCCAACGTCCTGACTTTC. Looking up the rest from reference TRBV19 and TRBJ2-6 gives the full variable domain: DGGITQSPKYLFRKEGQNVTLSCEQNLNHDAMYWYRQDPGQGLRLIYYSQIVNDFQKGDIAEGYSVSREKKESFPLTVTSAQKNPTAFYLCASRKHGTGGSGANVLTFGAGSRLTVL.

As to this clonotype: This may stem from a read error, because a much larger clone lies one nucleotide away. This rearrangement joins TRBV2 to TRBJ1-2, with D perhaps TRBD1 (6 bases). From germline, CDR1 is SNHLY and CDR2 FYNNEI. The CDR3 sequence is 12 residues long. In DNA form, the CDR3 reads TGTGTCACGGCGGGACACGACCATGGCTACACCTTC. Its translation is CVTAGHDHGYTF. Full variable domain (outside the CDR3, taken from reference TRBV2 and TRBJ1-2): EPEVTQTPSHQVTQMGQEVILRCVPISNHLYFYWYRQILGQKVEFLVSFYNNEISEKSEIFDDQFSVERPDGSNFTLKIRSTKLEDSAMYFCVTAGHDHGYTFGSGTRLTVV.

This clonotype was found many times. The J gene is TRBJ2-7, the V gene TRBV20-1; D is perhaps TRBD2 (6 bases). The V gene's germline CDR1 is DFQATT and CDR2 SNEGSKA (reference sequence). This CDR3 is built from 14 residues. V was pared by 6 bases and J by 0 bases, with 15 bases between. CDR3 sequence (DNA): TGCAGTGCCCAAGGAGGGCCCAACTCCTACGAGCAGTACTTC. It translates to CSAQGGPNSYEQYF.

At least ten counts were recorded for this clonotype. CDR3 nucleotide sequence: TGTGCCAACTCGGGGGGGGAGAGCACAGATACGCAGTATTTT. As protein: CANSGGESTDTQYF. The chain recombines TRBV28 with TRBJ2-3; 8 nucleotides match TRBD2. This CDR3 has 14 residues. The germline gives CDR1 MDHEN, CDR2 SYDVKM. The V segment lost 10 bases and the J segment 0 bases; nucleotides outside the gene matches: 6.

Concerning this clonotype: Compared with germline, one end of the junction differs, possibly owing to a read error. The chain has TRBV6-6 and TRBJ2-5; D is unresolved. Germline CDR1 MNHNY, CDR2 SVGAGI (reference sequence). CDR3 length: 12 amino acids. CDR3 protein: CANSYSEETQYF. In DNA, the CDR3 is TGTGCCAACAGTTACTCCGAAGAGACCCAGTACTTC.

A remark on this clonotype: A clone one base away is much larger, so this may be a read error. The CDR3 is CSGQGWGTQYF. The CDR3 coding sequence is TGCAGCGGTCAGGGGTGGGGGACCCAGTACTTC. The chain links TRBV29-1 to TRBJ2-5; TRBD1 might be the D (6 bases). The CDR3 runs to 11 residues. V lost 7 bases and J 7 bases, leaving 13 bases between the germline ends. Germline CDR1 SQVTM, CDR2 ANQGSEA.

The chain joins TRBV20-1 to TRBJ2-3, with D unresolved. The CDR3 extends over 12 amino acids. Trimming left V 4 bases short and J 5 bases short, with 10 bases between. Looked up from germline, CDR1 is DFQATT and CDR2 is SNEGSKA (reference sequence). The CDR3 region is CSAIDDGDTQYF. For the CDR3, the DNA is TGCAGTGCTATAGACGATGGAGATACGCAGTATTTT.

With respect to this clonotype: This sequence may be a read error, since a much larger clone differs from it by one base. The chain joins TRBV6-5 to TRBJ1-1; possibly TRBD1 for D (5 bases). Germline CDR1 reads MNHEY; CDR2 reads SVGAGI. CDR3 length equals 15 residues. The CDR3 sequence is CANSYLGGTSTEAFF. The CDR3 DNA is TGTGCCAACAGTTACCTGGGGGGGACGAGCACTGAAGCTTTCTTT.

This clonotype was picked up one time. V usage is TRBV27 and J usage is TRBJ2-1; 16 bases map to TRBD2. The CDR3 sequence is 16 residues long. Germline CDR1 and CDR2: MNHEY and SMNVEV (reference sequence). The V and J ends lost 5 bases and 8 bases, in that order; junction bases with no gene match: 6. CDR3 nucleotide sequence: TGTGCCAGCAGTCTCACGGGACTAGCGGGAGGGTATGAGCAGTTCTTC. This encodes CASSLTGLAGGYEQFF.

The sample holds a few counts of this clonotype. The rearrangement joins TRBV10-3 to TRBJ1-6, with a possible D match to TRBD1 (5 bases). The V gene lost 4 bases and the J gene lost 7 bases, with 8 bases spanning the gap. Germline CDR1 is ENHRY and CDR2 is SYGVKD. CDR3 length: 13 residues. This CDR3 reads CAISGGGNSPLHF. CDR3 in DNA: TGTGCCATCAGTGGGGGGGGGAATTCACCCCTCCACTTT.

This clonotype was observed many times. This sequence joins TRBV20-1 and TRBJ1-2; 8 bases are shared with TRBD1. Looked up from germline, CDR1 is DFQATT and CDR2 is SNEGSKA (reference sequence). The V segment lost 0 bases and the J segment 2 bases; nucleotides outside the gene matches: 11. This CDR3 has 17 residues. The CDR3 region is CSARDPRGQGVNYGYTF. The CDR3 coding sequence is TGCAGTGCTAGAGATCCCAGGGGGCAGGGGGTGAACTATGGCTACACCTTC.